A single sample is the source of the 6 T cell receptor beta chains below, sequenced in a study of shared clonotypes between healthy human individuals. Clones were sequenced by immunoSEQ multiplex PCR, and TCRdb holds only the in-frame ones, with some missing. The repertoire consists of about 2 million clones, with 85% to 95% occurring once and the leading ten covering 0.1% to 0.15%. Material: naive CD4+ T cells sorted from blood. The subset here: CD45RA+ positively selected. These receptors all come from a man aged 18-30 years in good health.

The chain has TRBV6-4 and TRBJ2-3; possible D gene TRBD2, 7 bases. Germline V lookup: CDR1 MRHNA, CDR2 SNTAGT. V lost 5 bases and J 2 bases, leaving 11 bases between the germline ends. There are 14 residues in the CDR3. CDR3 residues: CASSRGDTTDTQYF. CDR3 sequence (DNA): TGTGCCAGCAGTCGGGGGGACACCACAGATACGCAGTATTTT.

The J gene is TRBJ2-1, the V gene TRBV2; D gene unclear. The CDR3 runs to 15 residues. Trimming shortened V by 2 bases and J by 7 bases, and 15 bases separated the two germline ends. Germline V gene data show CDR1 as SNHLY and CDR2 as FYNNEI. CDR3: CASSERPKDGNEQFF. The CDR3 DNA reads as TGTGCCAGCAGTGAAAGACCTAAGGACGGGAATGAGCAGTTCTTC.

The DNA of the CDR3 is TGTGCCAGCAGCCCCGGGAAAACCGGTAGCAATCAGCCCCAGCATTTT. Its protein product is CASSPGKTGSNQPQHF. The chain couples TRBV6-6 to TRBJ1-5, with D unresolved. The CDR3 loop spans 16 amino acids. V was cut by 6 bases and J by 0 bases, with 15 bases left in between. CDR1 is MNHNY and CDR2 is SVGAGI in the germline V gene (reference sequence).

The rearrangement uses TRBV25-1 and TRBJ2-3; a possible D gene is TRBD1 (5 bases). With 4 bases removed from V and 6 bases from J, the gap between germline ends came to 17 bases. The CDR3 length is 15 residues. From germline, CDR1 is MGHDK and CDR2 SYGVNS. The CDR3 region has the DNA TGTGCCAGCAGTGCGGTAGGGCTAAAGGGGGATACGCAGTATTTT. Translated, it gives CASSAVGLKGDTQYF.

This chain joins TRBV30 and TRBJ2-5; D is uncertain. CDR1 GTSNPN and CDR2 SVGIG come from the germline V gene (reference sequence). V was clipped by 1 base and J by 10 bases, with 7 bases between them. The CDR3 is 10 amino acids. CDR3 sequence: CAWSGTHQYF. The DNA of the CDR3 is TGTGCCTGGAGTGGAACACACCAGTACTTC.

V usage is TRBV19 and J usage is TRBJ1-5, with D perhaps TRBD1 (6 bases). Trimming took 3 bases from V and 7 from J, leaving 10 bases between them. The CDR3 has 13 residues. Germline loops: CDR1 LNHDA, CDR2 SQIVND (reference sequence). The CDR3 is CASSIGGPQPQHF. The DNA of the CDR3 is TGTGCCAGTAGTATCGGGGGGCCACAGCCCCAGCATTTT. Using reference TRBV19 and TRBJ1-5 for the parts outside the CDR3, the full variable domain is DGGITQSPKYLFRKEGQNVTLSCEQNLNHDAMYWYRQDPGQGLRLIYYSQIVNDFQKGDIAEGYSVSREKKESFPLTVTSAQKNPTAFYLCASSIGGPQPQHFGDGTRLSIL.